This T cell receptor (beta chain) was observed in a study of cytomegalovirus exposure and HLA in healthy donors. As for the study in general: As released early, the data held some 85 million unique TCRs from HLA-typed donors.

Overall study results and limits: There were a few CMV-associated chains whose specificity for CMV antigens was confirmed in vitro.

About this clone: Antigen unknown.

Nominally healthy donors provided the samples, though records likely missed some immune exposures. CDR3 length: 14 residues. Germline V gene data show CDR1 as SGHRS and CDR2 as YFSETQ. V dropped 4 bases and J dropped 6; count of bases not matched to a gene: 7. Primers included in the PCR were 60 Vbeta and 13 Jbeta primers. The repertoire was sequenced with immunoSEQ multiplex PCR; TCRdb's copy has only in-frame clones and lacks some. The sample holds approximately 110,000 clones; approximately 67% are singletons and the top ten take 7.5% to 9%. The material sequenced was PBMCs. This chain links TRBV5-1 with TRBJ1-2; 9 bases are a match to TRBD1. The receptor comes from a man younger than 35 in good health and CMV-seropositive. The CDR3 here is CASSPNRGPDGYTF. The CDR3 coding sequence is TGCGCCAGCAGCCCTAACAGGGGGCCTGATGGCTACACCTTC.